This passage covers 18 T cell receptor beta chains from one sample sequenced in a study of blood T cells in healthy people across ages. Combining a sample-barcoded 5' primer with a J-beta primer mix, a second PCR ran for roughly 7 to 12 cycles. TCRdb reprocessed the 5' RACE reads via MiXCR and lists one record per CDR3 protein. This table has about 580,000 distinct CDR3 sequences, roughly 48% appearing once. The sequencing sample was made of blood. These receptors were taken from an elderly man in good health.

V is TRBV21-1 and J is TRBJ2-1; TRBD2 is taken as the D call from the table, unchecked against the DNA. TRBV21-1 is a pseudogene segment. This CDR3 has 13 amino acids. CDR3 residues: CASSKAWRDEQFF. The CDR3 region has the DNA TGTGCCAGCAGCAAAGCGTGGAGGGATGAGCAGTTCTTC.

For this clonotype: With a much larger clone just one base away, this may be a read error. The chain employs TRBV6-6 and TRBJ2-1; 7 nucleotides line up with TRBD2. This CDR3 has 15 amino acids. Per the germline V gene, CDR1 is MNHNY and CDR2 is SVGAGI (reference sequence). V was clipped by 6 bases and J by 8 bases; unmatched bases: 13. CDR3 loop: CASRSGPAGMDEQFF. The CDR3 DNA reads TGTGCCAGCAGATCGGGACCAGCGGGGATGGATGAGCAGTTCTTC.

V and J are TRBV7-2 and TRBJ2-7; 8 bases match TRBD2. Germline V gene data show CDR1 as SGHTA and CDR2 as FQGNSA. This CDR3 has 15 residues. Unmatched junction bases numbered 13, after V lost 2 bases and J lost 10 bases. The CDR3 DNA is TGTGCCAGCAGCTTACCGGGAGGGGTTCGAGAGGCCCAGTACTTC. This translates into CASSLPGGVREAQYF. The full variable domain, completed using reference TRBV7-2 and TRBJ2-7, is GAGVSQSPSNKVTEKGKDVELRCDPISGHTALYWYRQSLGQGLEFLIYFQGNSAPDKSGLPSDRFSAERTGGSVSTLTIQRTQQEDSAVYLCASSLPGGVREAQYFGPGTRLTVT.

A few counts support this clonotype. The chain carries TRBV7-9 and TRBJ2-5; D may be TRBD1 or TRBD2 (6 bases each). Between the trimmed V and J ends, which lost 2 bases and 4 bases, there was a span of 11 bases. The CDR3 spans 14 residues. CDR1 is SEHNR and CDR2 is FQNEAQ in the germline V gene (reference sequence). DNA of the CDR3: TGTGCCAGCAGCTTAATAGGGGGAGGAGAGACCCAGTACTTC. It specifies CASSLIGGGETQYF.

The CDR3 DNA reads TGTGCCAGCAGGGACTCAAGGGGGGCCAACGTCCTGACTTTC. It translates to CASRDSRGANVLTF. This chain connects TRBV6-6 to TRBJ2-6, with D possibly matching TRBD2 (5 bases). This CDR3 comprises 14 residues. Per germline, CDR1 MNHNY and CDR2 SVGAGI (reference sequence). Trimming shortened V by 6 bases and J by 4 bases, and 10 bases separated the two germline ends.

The CDR3, as DNA: TGCAGTGCTGTCAGAGGTTCCCCAATGAATTCACCCCTCCACTTT. Encoded protein: CSAVRGSPMNSPLHF. The rearrangement joins TRBV20-1 to TRBJ1-6, with D unclear. The CDR3 is 15 amino acids. The V end was cut by 5 bases, the J end by 7 bases, with 18 bases between. In germline, CDR1 is DFQATT, CDR2 SNEGSKA (reference sequence).

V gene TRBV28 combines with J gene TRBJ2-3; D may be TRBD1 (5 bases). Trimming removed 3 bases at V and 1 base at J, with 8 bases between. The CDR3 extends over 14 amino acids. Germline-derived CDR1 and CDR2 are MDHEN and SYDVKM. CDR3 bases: TGTGCCAGCAGTTTGGACATCGGCACAGATACGCAGTATTTT. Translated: CASSLDIGTDTQYF.

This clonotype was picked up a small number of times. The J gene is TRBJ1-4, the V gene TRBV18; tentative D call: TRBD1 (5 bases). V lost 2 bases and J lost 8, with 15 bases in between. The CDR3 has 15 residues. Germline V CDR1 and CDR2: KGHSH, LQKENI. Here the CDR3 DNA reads TGTGCCAGCTCACCAGCCGGGGGGTCGGGCGAAAAACTGTTTTTT. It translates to CASSPAGGSGEKLFF.

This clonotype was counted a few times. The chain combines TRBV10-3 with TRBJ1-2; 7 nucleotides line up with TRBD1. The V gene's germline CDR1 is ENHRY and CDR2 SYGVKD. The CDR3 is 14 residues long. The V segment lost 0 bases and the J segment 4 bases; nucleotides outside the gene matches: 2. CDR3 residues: CAISESGTVYGYTF. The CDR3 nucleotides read TGTGCCATCAGTGAGTCGGGGACAGTCTATGGCTACACCTTC.

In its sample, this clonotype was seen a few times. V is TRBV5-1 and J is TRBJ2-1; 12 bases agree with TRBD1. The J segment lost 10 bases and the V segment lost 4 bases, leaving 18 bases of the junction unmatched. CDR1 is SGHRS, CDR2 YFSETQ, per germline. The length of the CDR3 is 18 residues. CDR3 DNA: TGCGCCAGCAGCCTGGGACAGGGGGCTTACGTGATTCCGGGGGAGCAGTTCTTC. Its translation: CASSLGQGAYVIPGEQFF.

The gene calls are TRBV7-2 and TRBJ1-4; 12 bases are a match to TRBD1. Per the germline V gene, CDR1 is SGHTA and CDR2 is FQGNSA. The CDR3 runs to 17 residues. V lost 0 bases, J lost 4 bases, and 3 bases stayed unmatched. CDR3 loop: CASSLAGQGANNEKLFF. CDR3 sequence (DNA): TGTGCCAGCAGCTTAGCGGGACAGGGGGCGAATAATGAAAAACTGTTTTTT.

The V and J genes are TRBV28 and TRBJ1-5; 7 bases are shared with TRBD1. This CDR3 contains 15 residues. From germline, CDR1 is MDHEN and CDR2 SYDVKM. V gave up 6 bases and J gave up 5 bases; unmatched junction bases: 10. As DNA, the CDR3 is TGTGCCAGCAGGTCTCCGGGACAGCCGGATCAGCCCCAGCATTTT. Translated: CASRSPGQPDQPQHF.

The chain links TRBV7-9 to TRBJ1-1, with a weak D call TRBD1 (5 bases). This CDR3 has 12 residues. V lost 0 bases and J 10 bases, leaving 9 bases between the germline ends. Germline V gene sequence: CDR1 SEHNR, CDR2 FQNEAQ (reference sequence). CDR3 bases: TGTGCCAGCAGCTTAGCCCATGGGACAGCTTTCTTT. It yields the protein CASSLAHGTAFF.

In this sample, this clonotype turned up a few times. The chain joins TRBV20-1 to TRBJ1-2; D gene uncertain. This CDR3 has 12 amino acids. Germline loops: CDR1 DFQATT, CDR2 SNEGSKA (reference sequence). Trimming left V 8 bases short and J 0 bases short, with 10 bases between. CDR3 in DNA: TGCAGTACCCCCGGGGCTAACTATGGCTACACCTTC. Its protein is CSTPGANYGYTF.

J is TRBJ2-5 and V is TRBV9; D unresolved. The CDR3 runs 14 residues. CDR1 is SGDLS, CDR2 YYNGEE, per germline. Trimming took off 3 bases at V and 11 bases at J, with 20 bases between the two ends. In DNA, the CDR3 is TGTGCCAGCAGCGGCGACCGGTCCTACAATGAGCAGTACTTC. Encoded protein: CASSGDRSYNEQYF.

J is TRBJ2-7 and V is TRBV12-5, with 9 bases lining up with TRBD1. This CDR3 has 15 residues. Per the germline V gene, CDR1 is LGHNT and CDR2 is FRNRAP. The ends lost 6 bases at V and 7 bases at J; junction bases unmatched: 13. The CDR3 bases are TGTGCTAGTGGCCTACGACAGGGGGTGAATTCTGAGCAGTACTTC. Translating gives CASGLRQGVNSEQYF.

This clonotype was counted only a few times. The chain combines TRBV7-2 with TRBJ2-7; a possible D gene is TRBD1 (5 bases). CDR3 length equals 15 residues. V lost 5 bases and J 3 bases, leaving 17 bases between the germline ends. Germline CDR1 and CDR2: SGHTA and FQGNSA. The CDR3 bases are TGTGCCAGCAGCGGTAATACAGGTGAAGGCTACGAGCAGTACTTC. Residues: CASSGNTGEGYEQYF.

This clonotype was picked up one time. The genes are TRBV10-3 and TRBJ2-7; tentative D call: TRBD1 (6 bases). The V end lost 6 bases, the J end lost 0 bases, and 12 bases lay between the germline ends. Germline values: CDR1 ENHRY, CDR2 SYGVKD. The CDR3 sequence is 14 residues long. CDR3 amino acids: CAIRGQGSSYEQYF. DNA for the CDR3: TGTGCCATCAGGGGCCAGGGGTCCTCCTACGAGCAGTACTTC.